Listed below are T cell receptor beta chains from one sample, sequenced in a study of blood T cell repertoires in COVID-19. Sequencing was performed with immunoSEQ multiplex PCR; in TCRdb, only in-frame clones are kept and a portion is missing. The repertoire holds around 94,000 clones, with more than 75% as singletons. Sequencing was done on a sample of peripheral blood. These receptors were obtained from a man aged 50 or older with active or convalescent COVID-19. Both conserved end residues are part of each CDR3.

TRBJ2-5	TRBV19	CASSIVLQETQYF
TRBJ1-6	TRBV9	CASSATGTNSPLHF
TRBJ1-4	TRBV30	CAWSVSPGGKLFF
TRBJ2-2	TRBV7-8	CASSLWPGPNTGELFF
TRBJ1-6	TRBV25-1	CASWAGNPNSPLHF
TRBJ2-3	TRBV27	CASSLRLAGPRVDTQYF
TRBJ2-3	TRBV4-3	CASSERTSGGPAVTQYF
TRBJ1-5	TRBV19	CASSRTGESIQPQHF
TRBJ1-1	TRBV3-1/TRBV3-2	CASSQARNTEAFF
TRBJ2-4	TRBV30	CAWTSGTPSQYF
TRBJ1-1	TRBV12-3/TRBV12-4	CASGYGRDTEAFF
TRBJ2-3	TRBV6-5	CASSYVSSGVNTQYF
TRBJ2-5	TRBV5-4	CASSPSGGAWETQYF
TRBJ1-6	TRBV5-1	CASSVGADYNSPLHF
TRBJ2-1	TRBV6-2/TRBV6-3	CASSYSTGNEQFF
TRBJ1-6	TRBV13	CASGRTAYPGSYNSPLHF
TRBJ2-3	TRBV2	CASRTASTDTQYF
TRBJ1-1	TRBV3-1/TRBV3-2	CASSQDGALGTEAFF
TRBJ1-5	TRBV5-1	CASSPGGDSNQPQHF
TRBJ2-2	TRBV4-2	CASSPRTGPTGELFF
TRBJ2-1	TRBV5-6	CASSLRTGRGAYNEQFF
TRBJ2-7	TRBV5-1	CASSTTMTGISSGFVSEQYF
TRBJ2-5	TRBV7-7	CASSLVSGGGETQYF
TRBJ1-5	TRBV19	CASRYPGQGGQPQHF
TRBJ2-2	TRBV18	CASSPSFAGGTGELFF
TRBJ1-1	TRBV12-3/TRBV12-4	CASTRETEAFF
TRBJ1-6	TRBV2	CASSLTVNSPLHF
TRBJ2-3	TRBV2	CASSEGGRGTDTQYF